This T cell receptor (beta chain) came from a study of blood T cell repertoires in COVID-19. Study context: Acute and convalescent COVID-19 specimens originated in the United States, Italy and Spain.

The authors' processing: It was from reference gene primer amplification that nucleated cell counts were estimated. Generated by immunoSEQ multiplex PCR, the TCRdb table keeps only in-frame clones and is missing some. V and J calls and clone size come straight from that table; D and trimming were deduced from the DNA. The table records approximately 170,000 clones, around 89% of them present only once. Two negative PCRs, clearance, or symptom resolution characterized the recovered Cohort 3 donors. Sequencing used PBMCs or T cells enriched from blood (not recorded which). This sequence originates from a young woman who had recovered from COVID-19.

Here the CDR3 reads CASSDRGSTDTQYF. Written as DNA, the CDR3 is TGTGCCAGCAGTGACCGGGGGAGCACAGATACGCAGTATTTT. The rearrangement links TRBV2 to TRBJ2-3; the D gene is possibly TRBD2 (6 bases). Trimming removed 3 bases from V and 0 bases from J, with 7 bases in between. The CDR3 length is 14 residues. From germline, CDR1 is SNHLY and CDR2 FYNNEI.